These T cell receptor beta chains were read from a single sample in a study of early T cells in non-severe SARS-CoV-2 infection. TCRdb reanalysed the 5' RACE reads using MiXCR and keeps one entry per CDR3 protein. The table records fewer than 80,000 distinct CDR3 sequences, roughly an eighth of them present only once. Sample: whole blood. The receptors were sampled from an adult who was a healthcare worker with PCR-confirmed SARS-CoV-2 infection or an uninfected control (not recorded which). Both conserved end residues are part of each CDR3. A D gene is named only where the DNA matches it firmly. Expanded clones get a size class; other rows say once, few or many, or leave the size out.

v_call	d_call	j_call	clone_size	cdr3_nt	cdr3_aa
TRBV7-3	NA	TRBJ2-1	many	TGTGCCAGCAGCTTCGACAGGCGAGCTCGCAATGAGCAGTTCTTC	CASSFDRRARNEQFF
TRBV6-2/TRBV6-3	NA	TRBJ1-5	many	TGTGCCAGCACCTCACCCCCCAATCAGCCCCAGCATTTT	CASTSPPNQPQHF
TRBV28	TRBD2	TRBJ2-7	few	TGTGCCAGCAGTTCCCGGACTAGCGGGATAGTCTACGAGCAGTACTTC	CASSSRTSGIVYEQYF
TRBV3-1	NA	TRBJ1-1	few	TGTGCCACTCGGGGAGGGACTGAAGCTTTCTTT	CATRGGTEAFF
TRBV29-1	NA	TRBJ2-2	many	TGCAGCGTTGCCCGGACAGTGAACACCGGGGAGCTGTTTTTT	CSVARTVNTGELFF
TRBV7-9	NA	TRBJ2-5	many	TGTGCCAGCAGCTTTTTGGAGACCCAGTACTTC	CASSFLETQYF
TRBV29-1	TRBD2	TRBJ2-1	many	TGCAGCGTTGCTTCGGTTCTAGCGGGAGGTGAGCAGTTCTTC	CSVASVLAGGEQFF
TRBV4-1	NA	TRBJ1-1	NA	TGCGCCAGCAGCCAAGATAGGGGAGGCTTTGGGGGCACTGAAGCTTTCTTT	CASSQDRGGFGGTEAFF
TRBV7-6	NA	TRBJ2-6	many	TGTGCCAGCAGCTCAGCTCCGGGCTCTGGGGCCAACGTCCTGACTTTC	CASSSAPGSGANVLTF
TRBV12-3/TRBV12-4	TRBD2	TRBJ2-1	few	TGTGCCAGCAGTTTAGGACTAGCGGGAGAATCGAGCTCCTACAATGAGCAGTTCTTC	CASSLGLAGESSSYNEQFF
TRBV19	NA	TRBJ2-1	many	TGTGCCAGTAGTACGGGGGGCCAGTACAATGAGCAGTTCTTC	CASSTGGQYNEQFF
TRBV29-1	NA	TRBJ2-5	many	TGCAGCGTTGGTGTAGTCGGATCAGGGACCCAGTACTTC	CSVGVVGSGTQYF
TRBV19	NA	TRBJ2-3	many	TGTGCCAGTACCGACAGAAGCACAGATACGCAGTATTTT	CASTDRSTDTQYF
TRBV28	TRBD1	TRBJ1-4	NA	TGTGCCAGCAGCCCTAATGACAGGGGCGGTGAAAAACTGTTTTTT	CASSPNDRGGEKLFF
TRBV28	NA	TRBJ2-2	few	TGTGCCAGCAGTTTGGGTGGGGCGGACACCGGGGAGCTGTTTTTT	CASSLGGADTGELFF
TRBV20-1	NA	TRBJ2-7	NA	TGCAGTGCTAGAGATCGCGCCAGCTCCTACGAGCAGTACTTC	CSARDRASSYEQYF
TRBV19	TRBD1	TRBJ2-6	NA	TGTGCCAGTAGTATAGTCGGACAGGGATCCGGGGCCAACGTCCTGACTTTC	CASSIVGQGSGANVLTF
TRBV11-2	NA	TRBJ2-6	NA	TGTGCCAGCAGCTTAGAAGGGGTAGGGGCCAACGTCCTGACTTTC	CASSLEGVGANVLTF
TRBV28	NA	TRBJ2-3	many	TGTGCCAGCAGTATCTCGGGGGTCACAGATACGCAGTATTTT	CASSISGVTDTQYF
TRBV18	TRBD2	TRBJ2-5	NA	TGTGCCAGCTTCCCGAGCGGGAGTCAGGAGACCCAGTACTTC	CASFPSGSQETQYF
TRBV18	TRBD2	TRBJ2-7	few	TGTGCCAGCTCAGCCAATCTAGCGGGGCCGTCCTACGAGCAGTACTTC	CASSANLAGPSYEQYF
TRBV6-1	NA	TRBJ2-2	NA	TGTGCCAGCAGTGCGGGACCCGGGGAGCTGTTTTTT	CASSAGPGELFF
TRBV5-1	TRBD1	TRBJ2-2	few	TGCGCCAGCAGCATAGGACAAGGACAGGGCGCCGGGGAGCTGTTTTTT	CASSIGQGQGAGELFF
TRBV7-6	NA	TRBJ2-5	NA	TGTGCCAGCAGCTCCCGGGGGGAGACCCAGTACTTC	CASSSRGETQYF
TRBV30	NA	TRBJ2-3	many	TGTGCCTGGGGCCTACGTCGGGGAGATACGCAGTATTTT	CAWGLRRGDTQYF
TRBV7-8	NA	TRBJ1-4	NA	TGTGCCAGCAGCCAAGCCAGGTTTAATGAAAAACTGTTTTTT	CASSQARFNEKLFF
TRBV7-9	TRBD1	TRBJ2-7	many	TGTGCCAGCAGCTTGCAGGGGGCACCCTACGAGCAGTACTTC	CASSLQGAPYEQYF
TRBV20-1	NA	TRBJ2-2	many	TGCAGTGCTAGACAAGGGATGAACACCGGGGAGCTGTTTTTT	CSARQGMNTGELFF
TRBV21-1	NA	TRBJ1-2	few	TGTGCCAGCAGCAAAGCGCGGGGGGATCATGGCTACACCTTC	CASSKARGDHGYTF
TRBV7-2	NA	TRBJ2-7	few	TGTGCCAGCAGCTTAGGAGCGCTATCGGGCTCCTACGAGCAGTACTTC	CASSLGALSGSYEQYF
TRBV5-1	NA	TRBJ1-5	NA	TGCGCCAGCAGCCCACAGGATTTCGGTCAGCCCCAGCATTTT	CASSPQDFGQPQHF
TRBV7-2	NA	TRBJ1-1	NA	TGTGCCAGCAGCTCGCAGGGATGGGAAAACACTGAAGCTTTCTTT	CASSSQGWENTEAFF
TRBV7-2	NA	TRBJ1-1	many	TGTGCCAGCAGCTTAGGGAGTAGCACTGAAGCTTTCTTT	CASSLGSSTEAFF
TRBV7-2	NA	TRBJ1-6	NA	TGTGCCAGCACCCCTTCTCTAGGGACTTCACCCCTCCACTTT	CASTPSLGTSPLHF
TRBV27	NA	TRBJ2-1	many	TGTGCCAGCAGGGCCTACGGAGCGAATGAGCAGTTCTTC	CASRAYGANEQFF
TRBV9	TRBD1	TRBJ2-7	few	TGTGCCAGCAGCTTTTCGGTAGGGGGCCAAGAGCAGTACTTC	CASSFSVGGQEQYF
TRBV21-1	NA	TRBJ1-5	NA	TGTGCCAGCAGCAAAAGGAGGTGGGACAGCAATCAGCCCCAGCATTTT	CASSKRRWDSNQPQHF
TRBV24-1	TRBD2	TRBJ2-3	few	TGTGCCACCAGTGATTTGTCGCGGGAGTCAGGAGATACGCAGTATTTT	CATSDLSRESGDTQYF
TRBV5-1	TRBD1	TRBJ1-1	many	TGCGCCAGCAGCTTGGATACAGGGGAAACTGAAGCTTTCTTT	CASSLDTGETEAFF
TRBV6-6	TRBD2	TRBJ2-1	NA	TGTGCCAGCAGTTACAAGGCGGGAGCCTACTACAATGAGCAGTTCTTC	CASSYKAGAYYNEQFF
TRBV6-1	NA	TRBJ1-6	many	TGTGCCAGCATAGGGACTCCGGGGGGAAACTCACCCCTCCACTTT	CASIGTPGGNSPLHF
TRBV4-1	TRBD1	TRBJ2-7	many	TGCGCCAGCAGCCAAAACCGACAGGGTATCTACGAGCAGTACTTC	CASSQNRQGIYEQYF
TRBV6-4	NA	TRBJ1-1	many	TGTGCCACCGGTACAGGGTATACTGAAGCTTTCTTT	CATGTGYTEAFF
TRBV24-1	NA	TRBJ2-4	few	TGTGCCACCAGTGAGGCCGAGGGGTTTGGCAAAAACATTCAGTACTTC	CATSEAEGFGKNIQYF
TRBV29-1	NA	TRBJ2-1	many	TGCAGCGTTGTACCCAGGGACCCGAGGGAGCAGTTCTTC	CSVVPRDPREQFF
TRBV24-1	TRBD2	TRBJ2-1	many	TGTGCCACCAGTGGCCTGGGACTAGCGGGATACAATGAGCAGTTCTTC	CATSGLGLAGYNEQFF
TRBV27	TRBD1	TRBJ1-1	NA	TGTGCCAGCAGTCAGGACAGGGAGCGAACTGAAGCTTTCTTT	CASSQDRERTEAFF
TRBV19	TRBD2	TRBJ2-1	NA	TGTGCCAGTAGTCGGTTGGGGACTAGCGCCTTGGAGCAGTTCTTC	CASSRLGTSALEQFF
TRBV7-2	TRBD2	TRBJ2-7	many	TGTGCCAGCAGCTATGGCGGGAGTAGCTACGAGCAGTACTTC	CASSYGGSSYEQYF
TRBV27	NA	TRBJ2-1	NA	TGTGCCAGCACCCTTGATCCGGCGGCCTACAATGAGCAGTTCTTC	CASTLDPAAYNEQFF
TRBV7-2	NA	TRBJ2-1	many	TGTGCCAGCAGCCCTAGGGCCCTCTACAATGAGCAGTTCTTC	CASSPRALYNEQFF
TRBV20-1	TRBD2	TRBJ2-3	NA	TGCAGTGCTAGGGGCCCTGGGGGACTAGCGGGATGGGATACGCAGTATTTT	CSARGPGGLAGWDTQYF
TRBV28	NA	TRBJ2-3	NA	TGTGCCAGCAGCACTAGGGCCCGCAGCAGCACAGATACGCAGTATTTT	CASSTRARSSTDTQYF
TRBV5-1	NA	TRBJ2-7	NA	TGCGCCAGCAGCCCCGCCGGAGGCTCGGCCGAGCAGTACTTC	CASSPAGGSAEQYF
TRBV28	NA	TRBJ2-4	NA	TGTGCCAGCAGTTATGAGGGGGGAGCCAAAAACATTCAGTACTTC	CASSYEGGAKNIQYF